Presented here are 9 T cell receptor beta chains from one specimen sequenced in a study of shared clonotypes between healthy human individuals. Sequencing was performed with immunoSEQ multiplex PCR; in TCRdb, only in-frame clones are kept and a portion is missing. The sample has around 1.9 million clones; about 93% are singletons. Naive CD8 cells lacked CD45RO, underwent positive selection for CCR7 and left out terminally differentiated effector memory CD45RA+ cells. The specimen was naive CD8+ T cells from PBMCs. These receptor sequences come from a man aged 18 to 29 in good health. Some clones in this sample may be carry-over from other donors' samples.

CDR3 sequence: CAISEVWQGPNYGYTF. The CDR3, as DNA: TGTGCCATCAGTGAGGTTTGGCAGGGGCCGAACTATGGCTACACCTTC. This rearrangement joins TRBV10-3 to TRBJ1-2; D possibly corresponds to TRBD1 (6 bases). There are 16 residues in the CDR3. Trimming shortened V by 2 bases and J by 2 bases, and 15 bases separated the two germline ends. Per the germline V gene, CDR1 is ENHRY and CDR2 is SYGVKD.

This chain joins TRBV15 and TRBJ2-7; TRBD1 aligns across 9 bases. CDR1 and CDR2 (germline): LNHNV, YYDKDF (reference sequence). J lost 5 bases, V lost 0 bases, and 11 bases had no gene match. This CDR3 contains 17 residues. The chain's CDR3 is CATSRDRTGDFSHEQYF. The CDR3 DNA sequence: TGTGCCACCAGCAGAGATCGGACAGGGGATTTTTCCCACGAGCAGTACTTC. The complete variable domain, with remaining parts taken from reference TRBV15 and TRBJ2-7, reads DAMVIQNPRYQVTQFGKPVTLSCSQTLNHNVMYWYQQKSSQAPKLLFHYYDKDFNNEADTPDNFQSRRPNTSFCFLDIRSPGLGDTAMYLCATSRDRTGDFSHEQYFGPGTRLTVT.

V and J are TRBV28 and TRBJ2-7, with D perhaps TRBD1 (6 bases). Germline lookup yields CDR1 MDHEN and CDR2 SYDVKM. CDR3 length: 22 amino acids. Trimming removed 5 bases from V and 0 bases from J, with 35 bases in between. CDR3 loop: CASSPLPTLLGHVARSSYEQYF. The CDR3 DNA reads TGTGCCAGCAGTCCACTACCCACGCTTTTGGGACATGTAGCCCGAAGCTCCTACGAGCAGTACTTC.

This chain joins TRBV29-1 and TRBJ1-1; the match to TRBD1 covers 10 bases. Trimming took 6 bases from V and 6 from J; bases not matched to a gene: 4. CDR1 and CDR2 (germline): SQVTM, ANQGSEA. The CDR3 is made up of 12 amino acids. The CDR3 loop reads CSVPTGGPEAFF. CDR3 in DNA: TGCAGCGTACCGACAGGGGGCCCTGAAGCTTTCTTT. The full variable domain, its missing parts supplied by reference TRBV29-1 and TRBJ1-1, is SAVISQKPSRDICQRGTSLTIQCQVDSQVTMMFWYRQQPGQSLTLIATANQGSEATYESGFVIDKFPISRPNLTFSTLTVSNMSPEDSSIYLCSVPTGGPEAFFGQGTRLTVV.

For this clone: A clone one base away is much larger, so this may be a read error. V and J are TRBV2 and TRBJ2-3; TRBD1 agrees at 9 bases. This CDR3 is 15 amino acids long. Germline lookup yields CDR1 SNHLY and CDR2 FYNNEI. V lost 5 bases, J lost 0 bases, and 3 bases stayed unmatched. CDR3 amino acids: CASSPGTGSTDTQYF. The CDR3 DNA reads TGTGCCAGCAGTCCCGGGACAGGGAGCACAGATACGCAGTATTTT.

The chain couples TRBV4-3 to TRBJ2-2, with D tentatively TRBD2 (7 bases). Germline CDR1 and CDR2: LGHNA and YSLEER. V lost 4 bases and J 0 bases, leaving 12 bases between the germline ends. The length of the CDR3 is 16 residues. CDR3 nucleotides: TGCGCCAGCAGCCCTAGGGGGGGACCGAACACCGGGGAGCTGTTTTTT. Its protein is CASSPRGGPNTGELFF.

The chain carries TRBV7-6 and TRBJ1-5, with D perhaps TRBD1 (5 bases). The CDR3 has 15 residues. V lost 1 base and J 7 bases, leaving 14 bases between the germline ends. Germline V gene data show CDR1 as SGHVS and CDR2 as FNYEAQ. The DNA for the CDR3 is TGTGCCAGCAGCTTAGATCGGCAGGGAAACCAGCCCCAGCATTTT. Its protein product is CASSLDRQGNQPQHF. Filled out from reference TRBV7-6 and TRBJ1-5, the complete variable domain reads GAGVSQSPRYKVTKRGQDVALRCDPISGHVSLYWYRQALGQGPEFLTYFNYEAQQDKSGLPNDRFSAERPEGSISTLTIQRTEQRDSAMYRCASSLDRQGNQPQHFGDGTRLSIL.

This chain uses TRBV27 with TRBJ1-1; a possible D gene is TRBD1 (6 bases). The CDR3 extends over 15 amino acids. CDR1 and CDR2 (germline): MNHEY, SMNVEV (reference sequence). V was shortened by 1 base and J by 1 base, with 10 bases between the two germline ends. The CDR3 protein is CASSLFEQGNTEAFF. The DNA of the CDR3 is TGTGCCAGCAGTTTATTCGAACAGGGGAACACTGAAGCTTTCTTT.

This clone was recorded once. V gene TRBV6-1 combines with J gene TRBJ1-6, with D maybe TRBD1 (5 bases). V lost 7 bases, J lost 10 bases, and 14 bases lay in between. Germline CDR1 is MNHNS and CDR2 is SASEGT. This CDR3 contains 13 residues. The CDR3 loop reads CASTQGGYSPLHF. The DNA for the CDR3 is TGTGCCAGCACCCAGGGTGGCTACTCACCCCTCCACTTT.